This TCR beta chain was profiled in a study of CD8 T cells in Susac syndrome. Random hexamers were used to reverse transcribe an amount of about 0.45 to 1 ug RNA. Multiplex PCR with immunoSEQ amplified the TCR beta CDR3 across 54 Vbeta and 13 Jbeta. TCRdb fed the immunoSEQ multiplex PCR reads into MiXCR, producing one record per CDR3 protein. The sample yields approximately 210,000 distinct CDR3 sequences, approximately 95% seen once. Germline V CDR1 and CDR2: SGHRS, YFSETQ. The CDR3 contains 15 residues. V shed 2 bases, J shed 3 bases, and the junction held 8 bases outside the gene matches. TCR beta sequencing covered blood CD8+ and CD4+ T cells. The multiple sclerosis control group consisted of treatment-naive patients whose relapsing-remitting disease, which was either stable or active, fulfilled revised McDonald criteria.

The chain combines TRBV5-1 with TRBJ2-7; 7 bases match TRBD1. This TCR was recovered from a human donor with multiple sclerosis. The sequenced material came from CD4+ T cells from PBMCs. This chain's CDR3 is CASSFSVGGIYEQYF. For the CDR3, the DNA is TGCGCCAGCAGCTTCTCTGTAGGGGGCATCTACGAGCAGTACTTC. Looking up the rest from reference TRBV5-1 and TRBJ2-7 gives the full variable domain: KAGVTQTPRYLIKTRGQQVTLSCSPISGHRSVSWYQQTPGQGLQFLFEYFSETQRNKGNFPGRFSGRQFSNSRSEMNVSTLELGDSALYLCASSFSVGGIYEQYFGPGTRLTVT.